Listed here are 7 T cell receptor beta chains from one sample, sequenced in a study of blood T cell repertoires in COVID-19. Here immunoSEQ multiplex PCR was the method, and the copy in TCRdb shows in-frame clones only, minus some. The sample yields over 250,000 clones, around 85% seen once. Source material: peripheral blood. The source of these receptors is a woman aged 70 to 79 with acute or convalescent COVID-19.

The chain recombines TRBV5-1 with TRBJ1-1, with 10 bases matching TRBD1. The V segment lost 3 bases and the J segment 3 bases; nucleotides outside the gene matches: 5. Looked up from germline, CDR1 is SGHRS and CDR2 is YFSETQ. The CDR3 covers 15 residues. CDR3 sequence: CASSWRGTGDTEAFF. The DNA of the CDR3 is TGCGCCAGCAGCTGGCGCGGGACAGGGGACACTGAAGCTTTCTTT. Filled out from reference TRBV5-1 and TRBJ1-1, the complete variable domain reads KAGVTQTPRYLIKTRGQQVTLSCSPISGHRSVSWYQQTPGQGLQFLFEYFSETQRNKGNFPGRFSGRQFSNSRSEMNVSTLELGDSALYLCASSWRGTGDTEAFFGQGTRLTVV.

This sequence joins TRBV5-1 and TRBJ2-7; D is perhaps TRBD2 (6 bases). V dropped 4 bases and J dropped 6 bases, with 20 bases sitting between them. The CDR3 covers 15 residues. CDR1 and CDR2 (germline): SGHRS, YFSETQ. CDR3 DNA sequence: TGCGCCAGCAGCGCTCCATCGGGACTGGTAGGCGAGCAGTACTTC. Translated, it gives CASSAPSGLVGEQYF.

The V and J genes are TRBV7-9 and TRBJ1-2; D may be TRBD1 (6 bases). The germline V gene encodes CDR1 SEHNR and CDR2 FQNEAQ (reference sequence). The CDR3 loop spans 16 amino acids. The V end lost 4 bases, the J end lost 8 bases, and 23 bases lay between the germline ends. DNA of the CDR3: TGTGCCAGCAGCTCCGGTCCAGGGGCCCCATTGGGGGGCTACACCTTC. Amino acid sequence: CASSSGPGAPLGGYTF.

This clone came up once. This rearrangement joins TRBV7-9 to TRBJ2-1, with 8 bases fitting TRBD2. The germline CDR1 and CDR2 sequences are SEHNR and FQNEAQ (reference sequence). The CDR3 spans 15 residues. The ends lost 3 bases at V and 3 bases at J; junction bases unmatched: 4. This CDR3 reads CASSFPRGVYNEQFF. In DNA form, the CDR3 reads TGTGCCAGCAGCTTCCCGCGGGGGGTCTACAATGAGCAGTTCTTC.

This clone was picked up a small number of times. The chain couples TRBV11-3 to TRBJ2-7; D may be TRBD2 (5 bases). CDR3 length: 12 amino acids. CDR1 is SGHNT, CDR2 YENEEA, per germline. The ends were cut back, 5 bases at V and 6 bases at J, with 11 bases in the middle. CDR3 nucleotide sequence: TGTGCCAGCAGCCCGACGGCGGGCGAGCAGTACTTC. It is translated as CASSPTAGEQYF. Together with reference TRBV11-3 and TRBJ2-7, the CDR3 gives the full variable domain: EAGVVQSPRYKIIEKKQPVAFWCNPISGHNTLYWYLQNLGQGPELLIRYENEEAVDDSQLPKDRFSAERLKGVDSTLKIQPAELGDSAVYLCASSPTAGEQYFGPGTRLTVT.

The gene calls are TRBV10-1 and TRBJ2-1; D unresolved. Germline CDR1 and CDR2: WNHNN and SYGVQD (reference sequence). Trimming pared 3 bases from V and 2 bases from J, leaving 2 bases between. The CDR3 totals 12 residues. The CDR3 nucleotides read TGCGCCAGCAGTGATACCTACAATGAGCAGTTCTTC. Its translation is CASSDTYNEQFF.

The chain has TRBV14 and TRBJ1-3; D may be TRBD1 (5 bases). Trimming cost V 3 bases and J 0 bases, with 15 bases left between them. CDR1 and CDR2 (germline): SGHDN, FVKESK. The CDR3 contains 17 residues. CDR3 sequence reads: CASSQARQFYSGNTIYF. Here the CDR3 DNA reads TGTGCCAGCAGCCAGGCTAGACAGTTCTACTCTGGAAACACCATATATTTT.